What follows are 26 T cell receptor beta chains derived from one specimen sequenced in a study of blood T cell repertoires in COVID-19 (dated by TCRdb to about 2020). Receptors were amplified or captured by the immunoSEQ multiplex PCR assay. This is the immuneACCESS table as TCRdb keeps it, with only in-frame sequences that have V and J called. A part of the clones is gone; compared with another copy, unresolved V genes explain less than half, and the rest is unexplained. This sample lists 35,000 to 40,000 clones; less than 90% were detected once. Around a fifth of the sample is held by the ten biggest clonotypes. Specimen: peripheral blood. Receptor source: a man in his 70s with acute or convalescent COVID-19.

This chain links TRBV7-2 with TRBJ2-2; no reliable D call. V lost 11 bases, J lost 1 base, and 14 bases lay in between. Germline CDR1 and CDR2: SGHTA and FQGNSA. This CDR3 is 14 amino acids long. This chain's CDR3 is CALRLGRNTGELFF. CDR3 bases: TGTGCCCTTCGACTGGGTAGGAACACCGGGGAGCTGTTTTTT.

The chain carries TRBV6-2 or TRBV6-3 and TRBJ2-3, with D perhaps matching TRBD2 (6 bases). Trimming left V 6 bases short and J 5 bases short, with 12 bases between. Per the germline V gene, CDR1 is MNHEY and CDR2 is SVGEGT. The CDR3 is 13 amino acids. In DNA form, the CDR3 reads TGTGCCAGCAGCCGTCAAGCGGGAGATACGCAGTATTTT. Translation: CASSRQAGDTQYF.

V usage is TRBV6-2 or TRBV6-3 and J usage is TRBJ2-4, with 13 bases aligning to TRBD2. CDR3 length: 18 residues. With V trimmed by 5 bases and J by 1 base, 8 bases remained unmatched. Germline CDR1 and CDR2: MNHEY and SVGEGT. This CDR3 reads CASSPGLAGNSAKNIQYF. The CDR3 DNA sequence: TGTGCCAGCAGTCCGGGACTAGCGGGAAATTCGGCCAAAAACATTCAGTACTTC.

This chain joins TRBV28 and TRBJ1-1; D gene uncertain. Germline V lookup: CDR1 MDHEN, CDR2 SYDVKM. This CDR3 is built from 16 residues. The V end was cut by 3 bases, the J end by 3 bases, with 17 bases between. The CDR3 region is CASSLHSKIGYTEAFF. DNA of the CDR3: TGTGCCAGCAGTTTGCATAGCAAAATCGGTTACACTGAAGCTTTCTTT. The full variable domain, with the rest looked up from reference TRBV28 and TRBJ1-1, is DVKVTQSSRYLVKRTGEKVFLECVQDMDHENMFWYRQDPGLGLRLIYFSYDVKMKEKGDIPEGYSVSREKKERFSLILESASTNQTSMYLCASSLHSKIGYTEAFFGQGTRLTVV.

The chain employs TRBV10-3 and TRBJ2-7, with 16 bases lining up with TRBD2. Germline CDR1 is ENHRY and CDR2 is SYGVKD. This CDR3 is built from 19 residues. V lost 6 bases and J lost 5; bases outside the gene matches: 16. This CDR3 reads CAISRSTGTSGRVVDEQYF. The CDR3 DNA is TGTGCCATCAGCAGGAGCACCGGGACTAGCGGGAGGGTCGTAGACGAGCAGTACTTC.

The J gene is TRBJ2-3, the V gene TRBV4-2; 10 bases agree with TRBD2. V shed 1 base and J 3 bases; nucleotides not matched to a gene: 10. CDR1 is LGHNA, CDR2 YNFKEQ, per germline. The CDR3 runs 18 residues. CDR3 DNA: TGTGCCAGCAGCCAAGCGTGGCTAGCGGGAGATGTGACAGATACGCAGTATTTT. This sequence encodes CASSQAWLAGDVTDTQYF.

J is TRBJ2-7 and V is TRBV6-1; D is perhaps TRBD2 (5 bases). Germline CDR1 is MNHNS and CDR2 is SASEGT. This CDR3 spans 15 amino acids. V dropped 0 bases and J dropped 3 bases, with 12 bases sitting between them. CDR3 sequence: CASSEASGLDYEQYF. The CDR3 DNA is TGTGCCAGCAGTGAAGCGTCGGGATTGGACTACGAGCAGTACTTC.

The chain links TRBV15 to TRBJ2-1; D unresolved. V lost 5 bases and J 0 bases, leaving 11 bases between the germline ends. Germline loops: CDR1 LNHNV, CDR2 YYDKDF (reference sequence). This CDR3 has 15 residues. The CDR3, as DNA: TGTGCCACCAGCTTACCGGTAAGCTCCTACAATGAGCAGTTCTTC. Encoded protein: CATSLPVSSYNEQFF.

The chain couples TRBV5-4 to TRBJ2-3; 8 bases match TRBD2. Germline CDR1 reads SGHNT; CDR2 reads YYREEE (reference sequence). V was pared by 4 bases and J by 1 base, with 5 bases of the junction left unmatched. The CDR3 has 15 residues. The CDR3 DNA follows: TGTGCCAGCAGCCTTACTAGCGGACGCACAGATACGCAGTATTTT. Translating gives CASSLTSGRTDTQYF.

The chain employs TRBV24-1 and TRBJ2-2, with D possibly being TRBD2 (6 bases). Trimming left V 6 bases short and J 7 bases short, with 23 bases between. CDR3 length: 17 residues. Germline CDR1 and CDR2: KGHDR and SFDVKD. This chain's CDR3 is CATSLSQGAGNIGELFF. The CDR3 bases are TGTGCCACCAGTCTATCCCAAGGTGCGGGGAATATCGGGGAGCTGTTTTTT.

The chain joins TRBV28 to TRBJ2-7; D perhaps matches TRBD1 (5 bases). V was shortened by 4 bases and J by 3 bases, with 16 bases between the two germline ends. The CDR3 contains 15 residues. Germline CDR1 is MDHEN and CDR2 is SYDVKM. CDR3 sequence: CASSSPGREVYEQYF. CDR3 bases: TGTGCCAGCAGTTCGCCCGGCAGGGAAGTCTACGAGCAGTACTTC.

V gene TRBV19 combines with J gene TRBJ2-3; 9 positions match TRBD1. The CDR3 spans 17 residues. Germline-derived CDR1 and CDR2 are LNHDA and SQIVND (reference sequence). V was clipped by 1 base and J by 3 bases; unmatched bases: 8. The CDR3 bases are TGTGCCAGTAGTATAGCACCGGGACAGGGAAGGACAGATACGCAGTATTTT. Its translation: CASSIAPGQGRTDTQYF.

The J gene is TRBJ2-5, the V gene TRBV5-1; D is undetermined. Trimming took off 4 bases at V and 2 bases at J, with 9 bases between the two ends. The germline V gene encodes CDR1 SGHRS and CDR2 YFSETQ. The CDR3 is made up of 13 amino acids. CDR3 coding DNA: TGCGCCAGCAGCCAAACACCGCAAGAGACCCAGTACTTC. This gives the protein CASSQTPQETQYF. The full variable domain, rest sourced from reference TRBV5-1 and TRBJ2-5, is KAGVTQTPRYLIKTRGQQVTLSCSPISGHRSVSWYQQTPGQGLQFLFEYFSETQRNKGNFPGRFSGRQFSNSRSEMNVSTLELGDSALYLCASSQTPQETQYFGPGTRLLVL.

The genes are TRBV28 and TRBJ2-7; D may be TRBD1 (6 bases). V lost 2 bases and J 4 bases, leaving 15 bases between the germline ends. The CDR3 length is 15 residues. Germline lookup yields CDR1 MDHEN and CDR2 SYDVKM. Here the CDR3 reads CASSLMGALRYEQYF. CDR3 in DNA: TGTGCCAGCAGTTTAATGGGGGCTCTTAGGTACGAGCAGTACTTC.

The CDR3 nucleotides read TGTGCTAGTGCCCCCAGCGGGCTAAGGACCCAGTACTTC. This codes for CASAPSGLRTQYF. V and J are TRBV12-5 and TRBJ2-5; tentative D call: TRBD2 (6 bases). Trimming left V 7 bases short and J 7 bases short, with 16 bases between. CDR1 and CDR2 from the germline V gene are LGHNT and FRNRAP. This CDR3 comprises 13 residues.

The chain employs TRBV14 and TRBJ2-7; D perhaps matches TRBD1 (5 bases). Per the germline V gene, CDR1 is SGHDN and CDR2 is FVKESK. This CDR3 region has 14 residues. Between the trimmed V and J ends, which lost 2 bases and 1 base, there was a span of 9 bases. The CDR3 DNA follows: TGTGCCAGCAGCCAAAGCAGGACATCCTACGAGCAGTACTTC. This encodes CASSQSRTSYEQYF.

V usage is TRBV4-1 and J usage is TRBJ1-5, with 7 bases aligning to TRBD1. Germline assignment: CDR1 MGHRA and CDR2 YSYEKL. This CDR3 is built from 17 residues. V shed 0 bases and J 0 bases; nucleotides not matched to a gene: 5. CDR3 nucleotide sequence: TGCGCCAGCAGCCAAGAAACGGGACAGTATAGCAATCAGCCCCAGCATTTT. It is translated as CASSQETGQYSNQPQHF.

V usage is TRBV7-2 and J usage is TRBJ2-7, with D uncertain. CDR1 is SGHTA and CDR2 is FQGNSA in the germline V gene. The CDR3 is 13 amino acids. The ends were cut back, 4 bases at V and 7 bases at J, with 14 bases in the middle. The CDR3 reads CASSSFPFYEQYF. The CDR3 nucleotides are TGTGCCAGCAGCTCCTTCCCGTTCTATGAGCAGTACTTC.

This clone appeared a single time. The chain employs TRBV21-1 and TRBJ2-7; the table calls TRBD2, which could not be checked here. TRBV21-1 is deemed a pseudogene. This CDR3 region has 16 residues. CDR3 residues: CASSKGGGRSSYEQYF. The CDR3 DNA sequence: TGTGCCAGCAGCAAAGGGGGCGGGAGGTCTTCCTACGAGCAGTACTTC.

CDR3 nucleotides: TGTGCCATCCACCAATGGGACACCAACTATGGCTACACCTTC. Protein product: CAIHQWDTNYGYTF. The rearrangement joins TRBV21-1 to TRBJ1-2; TRBD1, the table's D call, lacks a check against the DNA. TRBV21-1 is a recognized pseudogene. The CDR3 loop spans 14 amino acids.

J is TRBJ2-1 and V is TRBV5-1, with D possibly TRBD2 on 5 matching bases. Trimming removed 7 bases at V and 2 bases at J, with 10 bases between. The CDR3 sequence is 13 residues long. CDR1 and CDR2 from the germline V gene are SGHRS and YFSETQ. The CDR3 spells CASASGTYNEQFF. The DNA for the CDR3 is TGCGCCAGCGCATCGGGGACCTACAATGAGCAGTTCTTC.

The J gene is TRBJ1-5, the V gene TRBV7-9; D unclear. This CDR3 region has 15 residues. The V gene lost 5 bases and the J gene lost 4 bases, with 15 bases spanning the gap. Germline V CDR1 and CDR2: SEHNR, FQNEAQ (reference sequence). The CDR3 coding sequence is TGTGCCAGCAGCCCCTCGGGGATCCGGAATCAGCCCCAGCATTTT. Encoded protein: CASSPSGIRNQPQHF.

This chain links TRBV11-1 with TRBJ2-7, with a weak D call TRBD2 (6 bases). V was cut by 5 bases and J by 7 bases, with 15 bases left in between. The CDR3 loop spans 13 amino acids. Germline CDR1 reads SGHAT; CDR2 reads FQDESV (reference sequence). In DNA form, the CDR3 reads TGTGCCAGCAGCCGGACCCGTCGGGGGGAGCAGTACTTC. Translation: CASSRTRRGEQYF.

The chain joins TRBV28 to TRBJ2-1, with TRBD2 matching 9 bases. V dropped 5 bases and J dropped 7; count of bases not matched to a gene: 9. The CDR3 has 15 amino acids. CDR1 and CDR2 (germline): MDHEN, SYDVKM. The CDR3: CASSPPGLARNEQFF. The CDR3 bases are TGTGCCAGCAGTCCCCCGGGACTAGCAAGGAATGAGCAGTTCTTC.

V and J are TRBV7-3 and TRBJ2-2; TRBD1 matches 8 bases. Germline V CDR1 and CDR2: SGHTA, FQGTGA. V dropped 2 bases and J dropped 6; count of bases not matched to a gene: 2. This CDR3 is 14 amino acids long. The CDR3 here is CASSLGQGAGELFF. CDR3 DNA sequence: TGTGCCAGCAGCTTAGGACAGGGCGCCGGGGAGCTGTTTTTT.

The CDR3 DNA reads as TGTGCCAGCAGCTGGACATCCAGGCACGAGCAGTACTTC. Translated, it gives CASSWTSRHEQYF. This chain links TRBV14 with TRBJ2-7, with a weak D call TRBD1 (5 bases). This CDR3 is built from 13 residues. Germline assignment: CDR1 SGHDN and CDR2 FVKESK. V was trimmed by 5 bases and J by 5 bases, leaving 13 bases between them.